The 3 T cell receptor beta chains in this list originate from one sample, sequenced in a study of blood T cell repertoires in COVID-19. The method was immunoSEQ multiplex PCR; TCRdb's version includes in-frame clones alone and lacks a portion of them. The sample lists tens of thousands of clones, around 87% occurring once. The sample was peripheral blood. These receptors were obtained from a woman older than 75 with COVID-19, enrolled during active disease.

CDR3 bases: TGTGCCAGCAGCCCTTTAGCGGGGGTGTCAGATACGCAGTATTTT. Its translation: CASSPLAGVSDTQYF. This sequence joins TRBV13 and TRBJ2-3, with 9 bases fitting TRBD2. Per the germline V gene, CDR1 is PRHDT and CDR2 is FYEKMQ (reference sequence). With V trimmed by 5 bases and J by 4 bases, 7 bases remained unmatched. The CDR3 is 15 amino acids.

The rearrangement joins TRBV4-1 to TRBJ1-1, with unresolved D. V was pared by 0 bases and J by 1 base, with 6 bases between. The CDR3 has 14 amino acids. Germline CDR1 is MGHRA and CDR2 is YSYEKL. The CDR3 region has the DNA TGCGCCAGCAGCCAAGATCCAGGGAACACTGAAGCTTTCTTT. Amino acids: CASSQDPGNTEAFF.

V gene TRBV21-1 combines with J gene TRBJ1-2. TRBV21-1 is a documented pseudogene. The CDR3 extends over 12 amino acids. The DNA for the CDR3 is TGTGCCAGCGCGAGATGTCTCTCCGGCTACACCTTC. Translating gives CASARCLSGYTF.